The subject of this entry is one T cell receptor (beta chain). Amplified regions were TCR beta CDR3 sequences from RNA transcripts. HTBI primers were employed in a first-round RT-PCR of the TCR CDR3. TCRdb passed the multiplex PCR reads through MiXCR, listing each CDR3 protein once. The table shows hundreds of thousands of distinct CDR3 sequences, with 35% to 55% occurring only once. These data belong to a study of T cells in Graves' hyperthyroidism and ophthalmopathy. J gave up 7 bases and V 7 bases, and 8 bases lay outside the gene matches. The germline V gene encodes CDR1 SNHLY and CDR2 FYNNEI. The CDR3 has 14 residues.

V usage is TRBV2 and J usage is TRBJ2-1, with TRBD1 matching over 9 bases. Material for sequencing was peripheral blood or thyroid tissue (not recorded which). This receptor was obtained from a woman aged 18-35 years with Graves' hyperthyroidism. The CDR3 region is CASTLWDRANEQFF. The DNA of the CDR3 is TGTGCCAGCACACTGTGGGACAGGGCGAATGAGCAGTTCTTC.